The 8 T cell receptor beta chains listed next were all sequenced from one sample in a study of tumor-infiltrating lymphocytes in primary liver carcinoma. Co-extraction of both nucleic acids (RNA and DNA) used roughly 19-33 mg of unsorted bulk tissue. TCR beta cDNA was made from 400 to 500 ng total RNA with a constant-region primer. ARM-PCR was slightly modified, and three nested multiplex PCR rounds with it gave rise to the TCR beta libraries. Use of TRBV1-TRBV30 forward primers with a C-beta reverse primer characterized the first two PCR rounds, which lasted roughly 9 cycles each. A single record per CDR3 protein comes from TCRdb applying MiXCR to the multiplex PCR reads. The sample lists some 40,000 distinct CDR3 sequences; around 75% were seen once. Sequenced: tumor-adjacent normal liver tissue. The receptors were gathered from a man aged 35-49 years with primary liver carcinoma and hepatitis B virus infection.

With respect to this clonotype: The CDR3 ends on some other residue instead of the conserved phenylalanine or tryptophan, so this is likely a read error. No DNA is shown, since the ends of the CDR3 on it are uncertain; the CDR3 is the one TCRdb lists. The J gene is TRBJ1-1, the V gene TRBV4-2. Including both end residues, the CDR3 is 14 amino acids long. The germline gives CDR1 LGHNA, CDR2 YNFKEQ. The CDR3 sequence: CASSQGNWGTEASS.

Points on this clonotype: In this CDR3 the conserved last residue, phenylalanine or tryptophan, is missing, so a read error is likely. The limits of the CDR3 on the DNA are not certain, so only TCRdb's listed CDR3 is given. The V and J genes are TRBV5-1 and TRBJ2-2; the D call in the table, TRBD1, was not verified against the DNA. The CDR3 is 14 residues long, ends included. Germline V gives CDR1 SGHRS, CDR2 YFSETQ. CDR3 protein: CASSSGTVTGEMFL.

J is TRBJ1-1 and V is TRBV5-1, with D hard to call. V was trimmed by 4 bases and J by 7 bases, leaving 17 bases between them. Germline V lookup: CDR1 SGHRS, CDR2 YFSETQ. CDR3 length: 14 residues. The CDR3, as DNA: TGCGCCAGCAGCGCCGCCGGTGGGTACAGTGAAGCTTTCTTT. Protein sequence: CASSAAGGYSEAFF.

In its sample, this clonotype was seen a few times. Just one base apart from a much larger clone, this may be a read error. The genes are TRBV28 and TRBJ1-1; TRBD1 matches 7 bases. Germline CDR1 MDHEN, CDR2 SYDVKM. With V trimmed by 4 bases and J by 5 bases, 7 bases remained unmatched. The CDR3 extends over 14 amino acids. CDR3 nucleotides: TGTGCCAGCAGTTCGAGACAGGGAGATACTGAAGCTTTCTTT. Its protein product is CASSSRQGDTEAFF.

Remarks on this clonotype: Compared with germline, one end of the junction differs, possibly owing to a read error. The V call is TRBV4-2, the J call TRBJ1-1; D is undetermined. This CDR3 region has 11 residues. Germline CDR1 reads LGHNA; CDR2 reads YNFKEQ. CDR3 loop: CTSSPGIEAFF. The CDR3 DNA follows: TGTACCAGCAGTCCCGGAATTGAAGCTTTCTTT.

The V gene is TRBV30, the J gene TRBJ1-5, with D perhaps matching TRBD1 (5 bases). This CDR3 is 16 amino acids long. V lost 0 bases and J lost 10, with 22 bases in between. Germline CDR1 is GTSNPN and CDR2 is SVGIG (reference sequence). CDR3 sequence (DNA): TGTGCCTGGAGTGTACGAGTGGGGGGAAAGGCGGTTCCCCAGCATTTT. It translates to CAWSVRVGGKAVPQHF.

In the case of this clonotype: A read error may account for a junction end that differs from germline. The chain is built from TRBV6-1 and TRBJ2-5, with no clear D. CDR1 MNHNS and CDR2 SASEGT come from the germline V gene. This CDR3 is built from 14 residues. CDR3 DNA sequence: TGTGCCGGCAGGCCGGCAAGAATCCAAGAGACCCAGTACTTC. It encodes CAGRPARIQETQYF.

This clonotype was observed a single time. The V gene is TRBV29-1, the J gene TRBJ1-2; tentatively, D is TRBD1 (5 bases). The CDR3 sequence is 14 residues long. V lost 1 base and J lost 5, with 14 bases in between. CDR1 SQVTM and CDR2 ANQGSEA come from the germline V gene. DNA of the CDR3: TGCAGCGTTGAAGCGGGAGAAGGGGTGTATGGCTACACCTTC. It codes for CSVEAGEGVYGYTF.